This TCR beta chain was recovered during a study of blood T cells in healthy people across ages. This CDR3 contains 16 residues. The ends were cut back, 4 bases at V and 2 bases at J, with 15 bases in the middle. CDR1 is MGHRA, CDR2 YSYEKL, per germline. Together with a sample-barcoded 5' primer, a J-beta primer mix was included in a second PCR lasting roughly 6 to 12 cycles. TCRdb analysed the 5' RACE reads with MiXCR anew, one entry per CDR3 protein. The profile shows more than 650,000 distinct CDR3 sequences, around a quarter of them singletons. This clonotype has just a few counts. These data also formed part of another study, on T cells of mothers and their children.

The V and J genes are TRBV4-1 and TRBJ1-5; the D is unclear. The specimen was blood. The sequence was obtained from a boy aged 5-17 years in good health. Written as DNA, the CDR3 is TGCGCCAGCAGCCTCCGCGAGGCGGAAGGCAATCAGCCCCAGCATTTT. It encodes CASSLREAEGNQPQHF.